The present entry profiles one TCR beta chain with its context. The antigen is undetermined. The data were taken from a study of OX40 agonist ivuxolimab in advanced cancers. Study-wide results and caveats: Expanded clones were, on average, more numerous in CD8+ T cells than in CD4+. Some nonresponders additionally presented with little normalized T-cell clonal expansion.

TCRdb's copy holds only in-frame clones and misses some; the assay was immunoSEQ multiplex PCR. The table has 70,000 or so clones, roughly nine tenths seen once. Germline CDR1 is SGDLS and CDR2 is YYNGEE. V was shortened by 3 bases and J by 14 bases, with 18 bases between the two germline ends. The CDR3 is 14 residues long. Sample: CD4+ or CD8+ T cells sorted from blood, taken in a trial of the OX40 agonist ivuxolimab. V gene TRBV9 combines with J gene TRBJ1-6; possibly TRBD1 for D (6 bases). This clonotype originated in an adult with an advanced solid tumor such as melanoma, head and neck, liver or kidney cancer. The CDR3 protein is CASSARDTLGTLHF. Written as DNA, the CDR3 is TGTGCCAGCAGCGCAAGGGACACCTTGGGGACCCTCCACTTT.